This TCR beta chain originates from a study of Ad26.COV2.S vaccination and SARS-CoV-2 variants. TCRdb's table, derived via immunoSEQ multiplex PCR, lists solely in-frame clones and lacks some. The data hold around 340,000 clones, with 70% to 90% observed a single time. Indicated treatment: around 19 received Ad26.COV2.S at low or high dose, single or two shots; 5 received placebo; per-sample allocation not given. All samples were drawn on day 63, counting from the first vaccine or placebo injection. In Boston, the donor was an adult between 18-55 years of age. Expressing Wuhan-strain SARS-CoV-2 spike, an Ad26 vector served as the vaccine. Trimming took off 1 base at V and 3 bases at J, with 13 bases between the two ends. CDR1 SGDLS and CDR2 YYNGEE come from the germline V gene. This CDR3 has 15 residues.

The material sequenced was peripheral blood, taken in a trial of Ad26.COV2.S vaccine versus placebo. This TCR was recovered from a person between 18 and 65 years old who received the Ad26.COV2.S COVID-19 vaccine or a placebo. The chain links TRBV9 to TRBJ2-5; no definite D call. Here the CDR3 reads CASSVNTLAEETQYF. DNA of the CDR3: TGTGCCAGCAGCGTAAATACTTTAGCCGAAGAGACCCAGTACTTC. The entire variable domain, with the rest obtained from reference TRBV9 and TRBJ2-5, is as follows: DSGVTQTPKHLITATGQRVTLRCSPRSGDLSVYWYQQSLDQGLQFLIQYYNGEERAKGNILERFSAQQFPDLHSELNLSSLELGDSALYFCASSVNTLAEETQYFGPGTRLLVL.